This is a list of T cell receptor beta chains from one sample in a study of CD8 T cells in Susac syndrome. TCRdb recomputed calls from the immunoSEQ multiplex PCR reads with MiXCR, one row per CDR3 protein. The sample lists about 210,000 distinct CDR3 sequences; 85% to 95% were seen once. Sequences were obtained from CD4+ T cells from PBMCs. The source of these receptors is a human donor in good health. The CDR3 runs from the conserved cysteine through the conserved F or W. The order of the fields is clone size, J gene, D gene, V gene, CDR3 DNA, CDR3 protein. D genes are given only for firm matches. Some rows have no size entry. The others give once, few or many, or a class for an expanded clone.

>-|TRBJ1-1|-|TRBV3-1
TGTGCCAGCAGCCGTGGCCGCGTGGCTGAAGCTTTCTTT
CASSRGRVAEAFF
>-|TRBJ2-3|-|TRBV4-3
TGCGCCAGCAGCCAAGGAGTCCCCCCAGATACGCAGTATTTT
CASSQGVPPDTQYF
>-|TRBJ1-1|-|TRBV29-1
TGCAGCGTTGAAAACCGGGACAACTTT
CSVENRDNF
>-|TRBJ1-1|-|TRBV29-1
TGCAGCGTTGTGTCAGGGAATCGCCCCCGCGAAGCTTTCTTT
CSVVSGNRPREAFF
>-|TRBJ2-1|TRBD1|TRBV27
TGTGCCAGCAGTAGAAGACAGGGGGCTAATGAGCAGTTCTTC
CASSRRQGANEQFF
>-|TRBJ2-1|-|TRBV14
TGTGCCAGCAGCCAAATCTCAGCTAACCATGAAGAGGAGTTCTTC
CASSQISANHEEEFF
>-|TRBJ2-5|-|TRBV7-2
TGTGCCAGCAGATTCACGGGCGTGGAGACCCAGTACTTC
CASRFTGVETQYF
>-|TRBJ2-5|-|TRBV20-1
TGCAGTGCCACACAAGAGACCCAGTACTTC
CSATQETQYF
>-|TRBJ1-1|-|TRBV20-1
TGCAGTGCTAGACCCACCGGCAGACACCCGAACACTGAAGCTTTCTTT
CSARPTGRHPNTEAFF
>-|TRBJ1-1|TRBD1|TRBV12-3/TRBV12-4
TGTGCCAGCAGCGATCCGAGGGGGCGGAGCACTGAAGCTTTCTTT
CASSDPRGRSTEAFF
>few|TRBJ2-3|-|TRBV27
TGTGCCAGCAGTCCCCTAGCGAGCACAGATACGCAGTATTTT
CASSPLASTDTQYF
>-|TRBJ1-5|TRBD1|TRBV29-1
TGCAGCGTTGAGGGACAGGGAGATCAGCCCCAGCATTTT
CSVEGQGDQPQHF
>-|TRBJ1-3|-|TRBV27
TGTGCCAGCAGCCCGAGGCGAGGCCCGGCCTCTGGAAACACCATATATTTT
CASSPRRGPASGNTIYF
>-|TRBJ2-1|TRBD2|TRBV7-9
TGTGCCATTCCCGGGACTAGAGGGTTCGATGAGCAGTTCTTC
CAIPGTRGFDEQFF
>-|TRBJ2-1|-|TRBV6-5
TGTGCCGGCAGTTACCTCGGCAGTGAGCAGTTCTTC
CAGSYLGSEQFF
>-|TRBJ2-4|TRBD1|TRBV19
TGTGCCAGTAGACGGGACAGTACAAACATTCAGTACTTC
CASRRDSTNIQYF
>-|TRBJ2-1|-|TRBV30
TGTGCCTGGAGTGAGGTCCGGAGAAACAATGAGCAGTTCTTC
CAWSEVRRNNEQFF
>-|TRBJ2-7|-|TRBV18
TGTGCCAGCTCACCACCGGCCAGGGGCTACGAGCAGTACTTC
CASSPPARGYEQYF